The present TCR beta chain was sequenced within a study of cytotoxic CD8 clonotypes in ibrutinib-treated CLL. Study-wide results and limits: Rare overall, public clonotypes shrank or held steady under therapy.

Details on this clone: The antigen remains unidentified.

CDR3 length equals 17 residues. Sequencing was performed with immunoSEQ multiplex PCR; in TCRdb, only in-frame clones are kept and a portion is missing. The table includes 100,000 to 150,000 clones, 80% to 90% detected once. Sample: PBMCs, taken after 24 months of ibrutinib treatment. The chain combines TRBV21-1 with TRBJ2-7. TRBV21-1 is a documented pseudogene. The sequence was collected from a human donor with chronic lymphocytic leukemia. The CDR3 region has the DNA TGTGCCAGCAGCAAAGGGAAACCAGGGACGGACTCCTACGAGCAGTACTTC. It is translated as CASSKGKPGTDSYEQYF.